These 3 T cell receptor beta chains were all obtained from the same sample, sequenced in a study of regulatory T cells in long-lasting Graves disease. In building TCR beta libraries, iRepertoire HTBI primers were used together with Arm-PCR of CDR3 regions. Each CDR3 protein is one row after TCRdb ran MiXCR on the multiplex PCR reads. The sample records some 320,000 distinct CDR3 sequences, 15% to 20% being singletons. The time point: newly diagnosed GD, antithyroid drugs for less than 3 months. The TCR library was made from RNA extracted from PBMCs. Material: peripheral blood mononuclear cells (PBMCs), obtained at new diagnosis, from a patient treated with antithyroid drugs. The receptors derive from a female donor with Graves disease.

This clonotype was picked up many times. CDR3 DNA sequence: TGCAGTGCTAGAGACACGACCCTAGATAGTGAGCAGTTCTTC. Its protein is CSARDTTLDSEQFF. The chain has TRBV20-1 and TRBJ2-1; D call uncertain. The CDR3 has 14 residues. Deletions cut 0 bases from V and 9 bases from J, with 15 bases between. Germline assignment: CDR1 DFQATT and CDR2 SNEGSKA (reference sequence).

There are many counts of this clonotype. This chain uses TRBV20-1 with TRBJ1-1; the D gene is possibly TRBD1 (6 bases). Germline CDR1 DFQATT, CDR2 SNEGSKA (reference sequence). The V and J ends lost 0 bases and 4 bases respectively, with 18 bases between them. The CDR3 extends over 16 amino acids. In DNA, the CDR3 is TGCAGTGCTAGAGATTTTTCGGGGGGGCGGAGCACTGAAGCTTTCTTT. Amino acid sequence: CSARDFSGGRSTEAFF.

This clonotype was seen more than once but under ten times. The chain carries TRBV12-3 or TRBV12-4 and TRBJ2-7; D unresolved. The CDR3 sequence is 16 residues long. V gave up 6 bases and J gave up 0 bases, with 18 bases separating them. The CDR3 coding sequence is TGTGCCAGCAGCCAAGTCCTGGGAATTAACTCCTACGAGCAGTACTTC. Translating gives CASSQVLGINSYEQYF.